The rows below give T cell receptor beta chains drawn from one sample of a study of T-cell memory formation after mild COVID-19. TCRdb fed the 5' RACE reads into MiXCR, producing one record per CDR3 protein. The sample shows 200,000 to 250,000 distinct CDR3 sequences, more than 8% of them seen only once. Sequenced input: PBMCs or a T cell subset sorted from them (not recorded which). The receptors were sampled from a man younger than 35 who had mild COVID-19 (a few samples of this study predate the infection). Cell type and time point are not known. CDR3s include the opening cysteine and the closing phenylalanine or tryptophan. The D gene is left open where the match is weak. Rows give clone size only sometimes, using once, few, many, or a class for an expanded clone.

-	TRBJ1-2	TRBV12-3/TRBV12-4	-	CASSSRVFQLEGYTF	TGTGCCAGCAGTAGCAGGGTTTTCCAGTTGGAGGGCTACACCTTC
many	TRBJ2-7	TRBV4-3	-	CASSQQQGHEQYF	TGCGCCAGCAGCCAACAGCAGGGTCATGAGCAGTACTTC
few	TRBJ2-3	TRBV5-1	TRBD1	CASSYSTGTNTQYF	TGCGCCAGCAGCTACTCGACAGGGACCAATACGCAGTATTTT
few	TRBJ2-3	TRBV20-1	TRBD2	CSARSGGHRDTQYF	TGCAGTGCTCGTAGCGGGGGTCATAGGGATACGCAGTATTTT
-	TRBJ2-2	TRBV5-1	TRBD2	CASSPRLAGDTGELFF	TGCGCCAGCAGCCCCAGACTAGCGGGGGACACCGGGGAGCTGTTTTTT
medium-sized	TRBJ2-3	TRBV20-1	-	CSARDGPRGADTQYF	TGCAGTGCTAGAGATGGGCCCAGGGGGGCAGATACGCAGTATTTT
-	TRBJ2-1	TRBV10-3	-	CASGVSGLYNEQFF	TGTGCCTCCGGGGTGAGCGGGCTTTACAATGAGCAGTTCTTC
few	TRBJ2-6	TRBV30	-	CAGQGSGANVLTF	TGTGCCGGCCAGGGCTCTGGGGCCAACGTCCTGACTTTC
few	TRBJ1-3	TRBV4-1	TRBD1	CASSYYRGNGNTIYF	TGCGCCAGCAGCTATTACAGGGGCAACGGAAACACCATATATTTT
many	TRBJ1-2	TRBV5-5	TRBD1	CASSPWTGNYGYTF	TGTGCCAGCAGCCCCTGGACAGGGAACTATGGCTACACCTTC
many	TRBJ2-7	TRBV7-6	-	CASSPGYEQYF	TGTGCCAGCAGCCCCGGCTACGAGCAGTACTTC
few	TRBJ2-2	TRBV7-6	-	CASSLARGPFTGELFF	TGTGCCAGCAGCTTGGCCAGGGGTCCGTTCACCGGGGAGCTGTTTTTT
many	TRBJ1-2	TRBV7-2	TRBD1	CASSFPTGGRGYTF	TGTGCCAGCAGCTTTCCGACAGGGGGCAGGGGCTACACCTTC
few	TRBJ2-3	TRBV15	-	CATSRDGAGYTDTQYF	TGTGCCACCAGCAGAGATGGGGCGGGGTACACAGATACGCAGTATTTT
-	TRBJ2-5	TRBV2	TRBD2	CASTPWTSGAETQYF	TGTGCCAGCACCCCCTGGACTAGCGGGGCCGAGACCCAGTACTTC
few	TRBJ2-5	TRBV7-9	-	CASSRTKNRQTETQYF	TGTGCCAGCAGCAGAACCAAGAACCGACAGACGGAGACCCAGTACTTC
-	TRBJ1-6	TRBV7-2	-	CASSNWTTYNSPLHF	TGTGCCAGCAGCAATTGGACAACCTATAATTCACCCCTCCACTTT
many	TRBJ2-2	TRBV3-1	-	CAALGPGELFF	TGTGCCGCCCTCGGTCCCGGGGAGCTGTTTTTT
few	TRBJ2-7	TRBV20-1	-	CSAGRDREQYF	TGCAGTGCCGGCAGAGACAGGGAGCAGTACTTC
many	TRBJ1-1	TRBV20-1	-	CSASERIYTEAFF	TGCAGTGCTAGCGAAAGGATATACACTGAAGCTTTCTTT
many	TRBJ2-1	TRBV3-1	-	CASSQSYNEQFF	TGTGCCAGCAGCCAATCCTACAATGAGCAGTTCTTC
-	TRBJ2-4	TRBV4-3	-	CASSQDPGGRYIQYF	TGCGCCAGCAGCCAAGATCCTGGGGGCCGGTACATTCAGTACTTC
few	TRBJ2-3	TRBV18	-	CASSPPGRSTDTQYF	TGTGCCAGCTCACCACCGGGCAGGTCCACAGATACGCAGTATTTT
-	TRBJ2-1	TRBV3-1	TRBD2	CASSQAIGGGYNEQFF	TGTGCCAGCAGCCAAGCGATCGGGGGGGGGTACAATGAGCAGTTCTTC